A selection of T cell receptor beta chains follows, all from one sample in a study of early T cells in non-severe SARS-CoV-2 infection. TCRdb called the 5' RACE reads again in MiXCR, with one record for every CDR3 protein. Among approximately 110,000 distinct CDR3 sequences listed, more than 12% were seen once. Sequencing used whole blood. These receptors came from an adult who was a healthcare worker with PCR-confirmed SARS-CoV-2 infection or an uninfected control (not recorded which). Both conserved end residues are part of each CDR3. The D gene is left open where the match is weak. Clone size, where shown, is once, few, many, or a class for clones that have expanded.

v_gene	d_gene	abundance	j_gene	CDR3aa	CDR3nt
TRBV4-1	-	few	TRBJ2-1	CASSQPRGGYNEQFF	TGCGCCAGCAGCCAACCTCGAGGCGGCTACAATGAGCAGTTCTTC
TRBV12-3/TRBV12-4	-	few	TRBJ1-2	CASSPKGSSYGYTF	TGTGCCAGCAGCCCAAAGGGCTCTAGCTATGGCTACACCTTC
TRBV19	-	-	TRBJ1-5	CASSPSIRLSNQPQHF	TGTGCCAGTAGCCCATCGATCCGCCTTAGCAATCAGCCCCAGCATTTT
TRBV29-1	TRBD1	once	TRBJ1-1	CSADRGSNTEAFF	TGCAGCGCTGACAGGGGATCGAACACTGAAGCTTTCTTT
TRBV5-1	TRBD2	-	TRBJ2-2	CASSPRTSETGELFF	TGCGCCAGCAGCCCGAGGACTAGCGAGACCGGGGAGCTGTTTTTT
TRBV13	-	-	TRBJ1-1	CASSLVSLGRTEAFF	TGTGCCAGCAGCTTAGTTTCGTTAGGAAGGACTGAAGCTTTCTTT
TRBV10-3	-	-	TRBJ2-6	CAISGQISGANVLTF	TGTGCCATCAGTGGTCAAATCTCTGGGGCCAACGTCCTGACTTTC
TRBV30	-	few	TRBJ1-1	CAWRATLNTEAFF	TGTGCCTGGAGAGCTACACTGAACACTGAAGCTTTCTTT
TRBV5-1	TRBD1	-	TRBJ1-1	CASSIRQGGTEAFF	TGCGCCAGCAGCATAAGACAGGGAGGCACTGAAGCTTTCTTT
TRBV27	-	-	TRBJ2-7	CASSLWGPTYEQYF	TGTGCCAGCAGTTTATGGGGCCCTACCTACGAGCAGTACTTC
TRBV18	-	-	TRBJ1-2	CASSPYNGVENYGYTF	TGTGCCAGCTCACCATATAATGGGGTGGAAAACTATGGCTACACCTTC
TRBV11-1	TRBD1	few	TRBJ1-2	CASSSRTGEGYTF	TGTGCCAGCAGCTCCCGGACAGGGGAAGGCTACACCTTC
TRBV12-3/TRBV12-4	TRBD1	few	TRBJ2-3	CASRDRATDTQYF	TGTGCCAGCAGGGACAGGGCGACAGATACGCAGTATTTT
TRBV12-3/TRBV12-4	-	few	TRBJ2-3	CASTRNSGVADTQYF	TGTGCCAGCACCCGAAATTCGGGGGTGGCAGATACGCAGTATTTT
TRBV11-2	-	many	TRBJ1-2	CASSLMVGPPSNGYTF	TGTGCCAGCAGCTTAATGGTAGGGCCCCCATCGAATGGCTACACCTTC
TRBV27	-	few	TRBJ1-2	CASSSDFNYGYTF	TGTGCCAGCAGTTCTGATTTTAACTATGGCTACACCTTC
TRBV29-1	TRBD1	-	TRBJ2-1	CSVSGGVYNEQFF	TGCAGCGTTTCAGGGGGAGTCTACAATGAGCAGTTCTTC
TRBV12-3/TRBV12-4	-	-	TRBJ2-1	CASSFGGMGNEQFF	TGTGCCAGCAGTTTCGGGGGAATGGGCAATGAGCAGTTCTTC
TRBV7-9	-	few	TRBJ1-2	CASSSDGYGYTF	TGTGCCAGCAGCTCGGACGGCTATGGCTACACCTTC
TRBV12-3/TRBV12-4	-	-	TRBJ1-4	CASSLGGQAKLFF	TGTGCCAGCAGTTTGGGCGGCCAGGCGAAACTGTTTTTT
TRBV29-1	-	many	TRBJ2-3	CSVWADTQYF	TGCAGCGTTTGGGCAGATACGCAGTATTTT
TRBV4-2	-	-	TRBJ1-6	CASSQEARQDGSPLHF	TGTGCCAGCAGCCAAGAGGCCCGACAGGACGGATCACCCCTCCACTTT
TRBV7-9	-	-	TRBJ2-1	CASSPEVSFYEQFF	TGTGCCAGCAGCCCGGAGGTCTCGTTCTATGAGCAGTTCTTC
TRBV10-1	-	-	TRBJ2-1	CASSERGGAHEQFF	TGCGCCAGCAGTGAGAGAGGGGGGGCACATGAGCAGTTCTTC
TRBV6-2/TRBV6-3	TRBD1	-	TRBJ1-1	CATGQGTEAFF	TGTGCCACGGGACAGGGGACTGAAGCTTTCTTT
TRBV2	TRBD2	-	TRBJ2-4	CASTRTSGENIQYF	TGTGCCAGCACCCGGACTAGCGGGGAAAACATTCAGTACTTC
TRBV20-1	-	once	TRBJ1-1	CSALVSGGRLAEAFF	TGCAGTGCCTTAGTCAGCGGGGGGCGCTTAGCTGAAGCTTTCTTT
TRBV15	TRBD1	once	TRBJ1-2	CATSSTGAYPPGYTF	TGTGCCACCAGCAGTACAGGGGCGTACCCTCCTGGCTACACCTTC
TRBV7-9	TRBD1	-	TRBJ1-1	CASSGQGAGEAFF	TGTGCCAGCAGCGGACAGGGTGCGGGTGAAGCTTTCTTT
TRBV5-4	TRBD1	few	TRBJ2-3	CASSPNRGHTDTQYF	TGTGCCAGCAGCCCAAACAGGGGGCACACAGATACGCAGTATTTT
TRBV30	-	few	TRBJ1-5	CAWSVARNQPQHF	TGTGCCTGGAGTGTGGCACGCAATCAGCCCCAGCATTTT
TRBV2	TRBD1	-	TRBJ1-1	CASSGGQRAFF	TGTGCCAGCAGTGGGGGACAGCGGGCTTTCTTT